The 21 T cell receptor beta chains given below trace back to one sample, sequenced in a study of blood T cell repertoires in COVID-19. Using immunoSEQ multiplex PCR, the repertoire was profiled, and TCRdb retains in-frame clones only, with some absent. The data hold some 130,000 clones, with roughly nine tenths observed a single time. The sample consisted of peripheral blood. The receptors were sampled from a middle-aged man with active COVID-19.

This chain uses TRBV7-2 with TRBJ2-1; TRBD2 agrees at 13 bases. The length of the CDR3 is 15 residues. CDR1 is SGHTA, CDR2 FQGNSA, per germline. V shed 5 bases, J shed 8 bases, and the junction held 6 bases outside the gene matches. CDR3 residues: CASSTRTSGSYEQFF. The CDR3 nucleotides read TGTGCCAGCAGCACCCGGACTAGCGGGAGCTATGAGCAGTTCTTC.

The CDR3 loop is CASSHMNSNQPQHF. The DNA of the CDR3 is TGTGCCAGCAGCCACATGAATAGCAATCAGCCCCAGCATTTT. The chain joins TRBV6-5 to TRBJ1-5; no reliable D call. The germline gives CDR1 MNHEY, CDR2 SVGAGI. The CDR3 is made up of 14 amino acids. Trimming left V 6 bases short and J 0 bases short, with 9 bases between.

The chain carries TRBV24-1 and TRBJ2-5; 14 bases align to TRBD2. Germline CDR1 and CDR2: KGHDR and SFDVKD. The CDR3 runs 16 residues. The V segment lost 6 bases and the J segment 4 bases; nucleotides outside the gene matches: 6. The CDR3 spells CATSRMGTSGRETQYF. The CDR3 DNA reads as TGTGCCACCAGTCGAATGGGGACTAGCGGGAGAGAGACCCAGTACTTC.

This clone was picked up one time. This rearrangement joins TRBV19 to TRBJ2-3, with no clear D. The germline gives CDR1 LNHDA, CDR2 SQIVND (reference sequence). Between the trimmed V and J ends, which lost 3 bases and 2 bases, there was a span of 12 bases. The CDR3 totals 15 residues. CDR3 coding DNA: TGTGCCAGTAGTATTCAAGCGCAACCCACAGATACGCAGTATTTT. Its protein product is CASSIQAQPTDTQYF.

The chain has TRBV18 and TRBJ1-5, with unresolved D. With 6 bases removed from V and 1 base from J, the gap between germline ends came to 16 bases. CDR1 is KGHSH and CDR2 is LQKENI in the germline V gene. The CDR3 loop spans 16 amino acids. Written as DNA, the CDR3 is TGTGCCAGCTCGCCCTCGTTAAGAGGGAGCAATCAGCCCCAGCATTTT. Translating gives CASSPSLRGSNQPQHF. Filled out from reference TRBV18 and TRBJ1-5, the complete variable domain reads NAGVMQNPRHLVRRRGQEARLRCSPMKGHSHVYWYRQLPEEGLKFMVYLQKENIIDESGMPKERFSAEFPKEGPSILRIQQVVRGDSAAYFCASSPSLRGSNQPQHFGDGTRLSIL.

The V call is TRBV6-1, the J call TRBJ2-3; tentative D call: TRBD2 (6 bases). The CDR3 is made up of 14 amino acids. V was trimmed by 3 bases and J by 2 bases, leaving 9 bases between them. Germline CDR1 reads MNHNS; CDR2 reads SASEGT. CDR3 coding DNA: TGTGCCAGCAGTGAGGCGGGACCCACAGATACGCAGTATTTT. This sequence encodes CASSEAGPTDTQYF.

Comment on this clone: Other DNA sequences in the same sample also yield this CDR3. DNA of the CDR3: TGTGCCAGCAGCTCGAAAACAGGAAATTATGGCTACACCTTC. This gives the protein CASSSKTGNYGYTF. V gene TRBV7-2 combines with J gene TRBJ1-2; D is perhaps TRBD1 (5 bases). With 4 bases removed from V and 5 bases from J, the gap between germline ends came to 14 bases. The germline V gene encodes CDR1 SGHTA and CDR2 FQGNSA. The CDR3 contains 14 residues.

V and J are TRBV7-2 and TRBJ1-2; D is possibly TRBD1 (5 bases). This CDR3 has 13 amino acids. Trimming took 6 bases from V and 5 from J, leaving 13 bases between them. CDR1 and CDR2 (germline): SGHTA, FQGNSA. The CDR3 protein is CASRENAGYGYTF. The CDR3 nucleotides read TGTGCCAGCAGAGAAAACGCAGGGTATGGCTACACCTTC.

The chain combines TRBV6-5 with TRBJ2-1; D uncertain. Germline V gene sequence: CDR1 MNHEY, CDR2 SVGAGI. This CDR3 spans 12 amino acids. V shed 8 bases and J shed 4 bases, with 9 bases lying between them. The CDR3 coding sequence is TGTGCCAGCGGGCCAGTTTACAATGAGCAGTTCTTC. Translating it yields CASGPVYNEQFF.

The chain couples TRBV5-1 to TRBJ2-1, with TRBD1 identical over 8 bases. This CDR3 contains 15 residues. V lost 1 base and J lost 0; bases outside the gene matches: 0. Germline values: CDR1 SGHRS, CDR2 YFSETQ. The CDR3 here is CASSLTGGSYNEQFF. In nucleotides, the CDR3 is TGCGCCAGCAGCTTGACAGGGGGCTCCTACAATGAGCAGTTCTTC.

The V call is TRBV7-9, the J call TRBJ1-2; D uncertain. Between the trimmed V and J ends, which lost 5 bases and 4 bases, there was a span of 11 bases. The CDR3 extends over 13 amino acids. The germline V gene encodes CDR1 SEHNR and CDR2 FQNEAQ (reference sequence). CDR3 loop: CASSREPLYGYTF. DNA of the CDR3: TGTGCCAGCAGCCGGGAGCCTCTCTATGGCTACACCTTC.

V is TRBV9 and J is TRBJ2-7; 10 bases map to TRBD1. CDR1 is SGDLS, CDR2 YYNGEE, per germline. V shed 0 bases, J shed 7 bases, and the junction held 4 bases outside the gene matches. The CDR3 has 14 residues. The CDR3 DNA follows: TGTGCCAGCAGCGTAGGGGACAGGGGAGGGGAGCAGTACTTC. This codes for CASSVGDRGGEQYF.

The genes are TRBV7-3 and TRBJ1-1; 9 positions match TRBD1. There are 12 residues in the CDR3. V lost 5 bases, J lost 8 bases, and 3 bases stayed unmatched. From germline, CDR1 is SGHTA and CDR2 FQGTGA. The CDR3 region is CASSPGQGEAFF. The DNA of the CDR3 is TGTGCCAGCAGCCCTGGACAGGGGGAAGCTTTCTTT.

The chain links TRBV29-1 to TRBJ2-5, with 8 bases fitting TRBD2. Looked up from germline, CDR1 is SQVTM and CDR2 is ANQGSEA. The V segment lost 4 bases and the J segment 3 bases; nucleotides outside the gene matches: 10. The CDR3 extends over 15 amino acids. The CDR3 sequence: CSVAQRGHLKETQYF. The CDR3 DNA reads TGCAGCGTTGCTCAGCGGGGGCACCTTAAAGAGACCCAGTACTTC.

V usage is TRBV15 and J usage is TRBJ2-3; 9 positions agree with TRBD1. CDR3 size: 15 residues. V lost 4 bases, J lost 6 bases, and 8 bases stayed unmatched. Germline V gives CDR1 LNHNV, CDR2 YYDKDF (reference sequence). CDR3 nucleotides: TGTGCCACCAGCAAAAGACAGGGGGTGTCGGATACGCAGTATTTT. It codes for CATSKRQGVSDTQYF.

The rearrangement links TRBV6-1 to TRBJ2-7, with D unclear. The CDR3 length is 13 residues. The germline V and J ends were trimmed by 3 bases and 0 bases, with 6 bases remaining between them. Germline CDR1 and CDR2: MNHNS and SASEGT. For the CDR3, the DNA is TGTGCCAGCAGTGAGACACTCTCCTACGAGCAGTACTTC. Protein: CASSETLSYEQYF.

The CDR3 reads CASSRSVAGGTYEQYF. The CDR3, as DNA: TGTGCCAGCAGCCGGTCGGTAGCGGGGGGAACCTACGAGCAGTACTTC. The rearrangement joins TRBV4-2 to TRBJ2-7; TRBD2 aligns across 10 bases. The CDR3 extends over 16 amino acids. Trimming took 4 bases from V and 2 from J; bases not matched to a gene: 8. Germline CDR1 and CDR2: LGHNA and YNFKEQ.

The rearrangement joins TRBV9 to TRBJ2-7; TRBD1 matches 9 bases. Germline lookup yields CDR1 SGDLS and CDR2 YYNGEE. V was clipped by 0 bases and J by 6 bases; unmatched bases: 22. CDR3 length: 20 residues. DNA for the CDR3: TGTGCCAGCAGCGTAGTAGTACCCGATTTAAGGGACAGGGTAGTTGGCGAGCAGTACGTC. Encoded protein: CASSVVVPDLRDRVVGEQYV.

This clone was observed a few times. The V gene is TRBV7-8, the J gene TRBJ1-3; no reliable D call. The CDR3 sequence is 12 residues long. The ends were cut back, 4 bases at V and 4 bases at J, with 5 bases in the middle. Germline CDR1 reads SGHVS; CDR2 reads FQNEAQ. The CDR3, as DNA: TGTGCCAGCAGCTCACAGGGAAACACCATATATTTT. Its translation: CASSSQGNTIYF.

This chain joins TRBV7-3 and TRBJ2-3; the D gene is possibly TRBD2 (5 bases). The CDR3 has 15 amino acids. From germline, CDR1 is SGHTA and CDR2 FQGTGA. V was trimmed by 3 bases and J by 0 bases, leaving 10 bases between them. The DNA for the CDR3 is TGTGCCAGCAGCTTCTTCAGCGGCAGCACAGATACGCAGTATTTT. Its protein product is CASSFFSGSTDTQYF.

The J gene is TRBJ2-1, the V gene TRBV6-2 or TRBV6-3; 9 bases map to TRBD2. V lost 2 bases, J lost 4 bases, and 3 bases stayed unmatched. The CDR3 contains 15 residues. Germline V gene data show CDR1 as MNHEY and CDR2 as SVGEGT. The CDR3 reads CASSYLAGSYNEQFF. The CDR3 region has the DNA TGTGCCAGCAGTTACCTAGCGGGGTCGTACAATGAGCAGTTCTTC.